This TCR beta chain was recorded in a study of T cells after somatic rescue of genetic block. Libraries were prepared by immunoSEQ multiplex PCR; TCRdb keeps only in-frame clonotypes and omits some of them. The sample contains around 67,000 clones, under 95% of which appear only once. The CDR3 has 16 amino acids. The germline V gene has CDR1 SEHNR and CDR2 FQNEAQ (reference sequence). The ends lost 5 bases at V and 7 bases at J; junction bases unmatched: 7. The chain has TRBV7-9 and TRBJ2-2; 13 nucleotides match TRBD2. The receptor comes from a man aged 25 to 40. Material for sequencing was peripheral blood mononuclear cells (PBMCs). The CDR3 sequence is CASSPGLAGLLGELFF. The CDR3 bases are TGTGCCAGCAGCCCGGGACTAGCGGGACTTCTCGGGGAGCTGTTTTTT.